This T cell receptor (beta chain) was sequenced in a study of blood T cell repertoires in COVID-19. Study summary: T cells, B-cell-depleted T cells, or PBMCs provided the cDNA or gDNA that served as material.

Sequenced by immunoSEQ multiplex PCR; TCRdb stores in-frame clones only, minus some. The sample comprises over 110,000 clones, 84% of which are singletons, and about 4% rests with the top ten. Allocation to cohorts depended on clinical history reported by the participants. CDR3 length: 15 amino acids. Germline CDR1 and CDR2: SGHRS and YFSETQ. V dropped 4 bases and J dropped 0 bases, with 11 bases sitting between them. The sequencing input was PBMCs or T cells enriched from blood (not recorded which). This receptor was taken from a man aged 50 to 59 in a cohort exposed to, infected with or recovered from COVID-19 (not recorded which). V and J are TRBV5-1 and TRBJ1-5; D gene uncertain. The CDR3 reads CASSVQPGSNQPQHF. DNA for the CDR3: TGCGCCAGCAGCGTCCAGCCAGGTAGCAATCAGCCCCAGCATTTT.